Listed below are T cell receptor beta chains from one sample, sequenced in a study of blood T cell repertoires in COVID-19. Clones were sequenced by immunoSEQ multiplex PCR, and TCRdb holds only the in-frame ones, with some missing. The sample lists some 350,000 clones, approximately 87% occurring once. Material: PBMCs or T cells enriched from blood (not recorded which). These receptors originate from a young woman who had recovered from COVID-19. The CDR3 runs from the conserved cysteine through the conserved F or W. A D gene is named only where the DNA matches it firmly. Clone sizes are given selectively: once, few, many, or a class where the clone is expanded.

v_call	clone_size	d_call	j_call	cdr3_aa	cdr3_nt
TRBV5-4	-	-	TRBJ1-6	CASSRELNSPLHF	TGTGCCAGCAGCCGAGAACTTAATTCACCCCTCCACTTT
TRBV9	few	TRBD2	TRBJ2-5	CASSPGLAGETQYF	TGTGCCAGCAGCCCGGGACTAGCCGGTGAGACCCAGTACTTC
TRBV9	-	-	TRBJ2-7	CASSVAWQEAYEQYF	TGTGCCAGCAGCGTAGCATGGCAGGAGGCCTACGAGCAGTACTTC
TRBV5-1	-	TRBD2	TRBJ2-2	CASSLKRGLNTGELFF	TGCGCCAGCAGCTTGAAGCGGGGGCTAAACACCGGGGAGCTGTTTTTT
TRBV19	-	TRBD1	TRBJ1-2	CASSIDGDSYYGYTF	TGTGCCAGTAGTATAGACGGGGACAGCTACTATGGCTACACCTTC
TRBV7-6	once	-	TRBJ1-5	CASSLTGGQPQHF	TGTGCCAGCAGCTTAACGGGGGGTCAGCCCCAGCATTTT
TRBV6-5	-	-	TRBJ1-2	CASIKPGSTF	TGTGCCAGCATCAAACCGGGAAGCACCTTC
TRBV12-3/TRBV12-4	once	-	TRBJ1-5	CASRYEGGPQHF	TGTGCCAGCAGATACGAGGGCGGGCCCCAGCATTTT
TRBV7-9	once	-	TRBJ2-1	CASSLYGGYNEQFF	TGTGCCAGCAGCTTATATGGCGGGTACAATGAGCAGTTCTTC
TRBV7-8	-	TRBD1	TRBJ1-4	CASSLGRTGKFGNEKLFF	TGTGCCAGCAGCTTAGGTCGGACAGGGAAGTTCGGTAATGAAAAACTGTTTTTT
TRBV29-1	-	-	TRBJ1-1	CSVEDFVPGGAEAFF	TGCAGCGTTGAAGATTTCGTCCCCGGGGGGGCTGAAGCTTTCTTT
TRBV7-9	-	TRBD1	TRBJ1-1	CASSLKQGAWTEAFF	TGTGCCAGCAGCTTAAAGCAGGGGGCTTGGACTGAAGCTTTCTTT
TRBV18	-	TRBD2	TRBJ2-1	CASSPRGLLNEQFF	TGTGCCAGCTCACCACGGGGACTACTCAATGAGCAGTTCTTC
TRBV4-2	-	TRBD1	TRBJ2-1	CASSPPGQGENEQFF	TGTGCCAGCAGCCCTCCGGGACAGGGTGAAAATGAGCAGTTCTTC
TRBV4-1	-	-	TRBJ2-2	CASSHQGTGELFF	TGCGCCAGCAGCCACCAGGGCACCGGGGAGCTGTTTTTT
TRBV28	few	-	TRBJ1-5	CASRGRSVNQPQHF	TGTGCCAGCAGGGGGCGGTCCGTGAATCAGCCCCAGCATTTT
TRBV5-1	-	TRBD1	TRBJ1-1	CASSRAQGWAEAFF	TGCGCCAGCAGCAGAGCACAGGGGTGGGCTGAAGCTTTCTTT
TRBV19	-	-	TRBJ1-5	CASSLGGDQPQHF	TGTGCCAGTAGCTTAGGAGGGGATCAGCCCCAGCATTTT
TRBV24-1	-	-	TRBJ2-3	CATSDVITDTQYF	TGTGCCACCAGTGATGTAATCACAGATACGCAGTATTTT
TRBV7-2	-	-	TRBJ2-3	CASSLIQTDTQYF	TGTGCCAGCAGCTTAATCCAAACAGATACGCAGTATTTT
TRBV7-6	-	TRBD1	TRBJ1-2	CASSLYVQGVGGYTF	TGTGCCAGCAGCTTATACGTCCAGGGGGTGGGAGGCTACACCTTC
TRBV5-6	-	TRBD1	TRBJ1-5	CASSQNGQGDQPQHF	TGTGCCAGCAGCCAGAATGGACAGGGGGATCAGCCCCAGCATTTT
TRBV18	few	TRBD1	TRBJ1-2	CASSPSTGEGYTF	TGTGCCAGCTCACCGTCGACAGGGGAAGGCTACACCTTC
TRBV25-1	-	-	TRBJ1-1	CASSQGYTEAFF	TGTGCCAGCAGTCAGGGCTACACTGAAGCTTTCTTT
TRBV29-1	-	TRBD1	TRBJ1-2	CSVQRTGASYGYTF	TGCAGCGTTCAGAGGACAGGGGCGAGCTATGGCTACACCTTC
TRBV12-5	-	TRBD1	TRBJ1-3	CASGAFPTGQYSGNTIYF	TGTGCTAGTGGCGCCTTCCCAACGGGACAGTACTCTGGAAACACCATATATTTT
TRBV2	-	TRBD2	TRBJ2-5	CASSAGWGGETQYF	TGTGCCAGCAGTGCAGGCTGGGGAGGGGAGACCCAGTACTTC
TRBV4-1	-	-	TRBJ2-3	CASSQGLGRVGTSTDTQYF	TGCGCCAGCAGCCAAGGCCTAGGACGTGTCGGGACTAGCACAGATACGCAGTATTTT
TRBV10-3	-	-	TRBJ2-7	CATLSNRDGEQYF	TGTGCCACCCTCAGTAACAGGGATGGCGAGCAGTACTTC
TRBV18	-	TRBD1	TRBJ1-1	CASSPEQGEVAFF	TGTGCCAGCTCACCGGAACAGGGGGAGGTAGCTTTCTTT
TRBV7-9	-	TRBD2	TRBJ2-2	CASRPPSGESLANTGELFF	TGTGCCAGCAGGCCCCCGAGCGGGGAAAGCCTCGCGAACACCGGGGAGCTGTTTTTT
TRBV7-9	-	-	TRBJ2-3	CASSVSPGTRPDTQYF	TGTGCCAGCAGCGTAAGTCCAGGGACACGACCAGATACGCAGTATTTT
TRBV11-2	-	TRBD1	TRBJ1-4	CASSFRGALGEKLFF	TGTGCCAGCAGCTTCAGGGGGGCCCTTGGAGAAAAACTGTTTTTT
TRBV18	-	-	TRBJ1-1	CASSPQIRERNTEAFF	TGTGCCAGCTCACCACAGATTAGGGAGAGGAACACTGAAGCTTTCTTT
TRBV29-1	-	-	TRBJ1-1	CSVGAGRTEAFF	TGCAGCGTTGGGGCAGGGCGGACTGAAGCTTTCTTT
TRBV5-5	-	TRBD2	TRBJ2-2	CASSGTSGGHTGELFF	TGTGCCAGCAGCGGAACTAGCGGGGGTCATACCGGGGAGCTGTTTTTT
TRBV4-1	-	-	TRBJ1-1	CASSQGRAGTEAFF	TGCGCCAGCAGCCAAGGAAGAGCGGGGACTGAAGCTTTCTTT
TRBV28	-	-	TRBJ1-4	CASSESRGINEKLFF	TGTGCCAGCAGCGAGTCCAGGGGCATTAATGAAAAACTGTTTTTT
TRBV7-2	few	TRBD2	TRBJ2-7	CASSLTSGSTYEQYF	TGTGCCAGCAGCCTGACTAGCGGCTCCACCTACGAGCAGTACTTC
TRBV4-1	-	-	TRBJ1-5	CASSQVGGSYSNQPQHF	TGCGCCAGCAGCCAAGTGGGGGGGAGTTATAGCAATCAGCCCCAGCATTTT
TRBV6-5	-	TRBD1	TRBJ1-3	CASSYDREAGNTIYF	TGTGCCAGCAGTTATGACAGGGAAGCTGGAAACACCATATATTTT
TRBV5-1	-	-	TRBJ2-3	CASSLGPTSRTDTQYF	TGCGCCAGCAGCTTAGGACCCACTAGCCGCACAGATACGCAGTATTTT
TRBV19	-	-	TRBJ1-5	CASSIDRENQPQHF	TGTGCCAGTAGTATAGATCGGGAGAATCAGCCCCAGCATTTT
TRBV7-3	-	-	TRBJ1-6	CASSLRGQNSPLHF	TGTGCCAGCAGCTTAAGGGGGCAGAATTCACCCCTCCACTTT
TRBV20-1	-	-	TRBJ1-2	CSASPGGGVTGYTF	TGCAGTGCTAGTCCTGGGGGCGGTGTTACTGGCTACACCTTC
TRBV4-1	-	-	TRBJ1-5	CASSQEIGASQPQHF	TGCGCCAGCAGCCAAGAAATAGGGGCTTCGCAGCCCCAGCATTTT
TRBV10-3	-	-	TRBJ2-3	CAIRADRDTDTQYF	TGTGCCATCAGGGCGGACAGAGACACAGATACGCAGTATTTT
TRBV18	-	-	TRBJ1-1	CASSPRRGVETEAFF	TGTGCCAGCTCACCCCGGCGGGGGGTGGAAACTGAAGCTTTCTTT
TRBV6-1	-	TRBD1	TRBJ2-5	CASSDPPGQGSETQYF	TGTGCCAGCAGTGACCCACCGGGACAGGGGTCAGAGACCCAGTACTTC
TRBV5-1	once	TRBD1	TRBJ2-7	CASSLGQASYEQYF	TGCGCCAGCAGCTTAGGACAGGCAAGCTACGAGCAGTACTTC
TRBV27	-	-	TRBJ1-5	CASSLYRSGDQPQHF	TGTGCCAGCAGTTTATATCGGAGCGGGGATCAGCCCCAGCATTTT
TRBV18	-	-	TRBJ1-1	CASSPGQNTEAFF	TGTGCCAGCTCACCCGGACAGAACACTGAAGCTTTCTTT
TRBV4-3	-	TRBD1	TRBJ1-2	CASSVDTGTGYGYTF	TGCGCCAGCAGCGTAGACACCGGGACAGGGTATGGCTACACCTTC
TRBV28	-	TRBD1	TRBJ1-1	CASSLTGDRLGFF	TGTGCCAGCAGCCTTACAGGGGACCGACTAGGATTCTTT
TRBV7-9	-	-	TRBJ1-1	CASSRVGLTEAFF	TGTGCCAGCAGTCGGGTCGGCCTGACTGAAGCTTTCTTT
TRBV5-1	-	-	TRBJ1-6	CASSPEASSYNSPLHF	TGCGCCAGCAGCCCAGAGGCGAGCTCCTATAATTCACCCCTCCACTTT
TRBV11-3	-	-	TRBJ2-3	CASSSGIPDTQYF	TGTGCCAGCAGCTCCGGGATCCCGGATACGCAGTATTTT